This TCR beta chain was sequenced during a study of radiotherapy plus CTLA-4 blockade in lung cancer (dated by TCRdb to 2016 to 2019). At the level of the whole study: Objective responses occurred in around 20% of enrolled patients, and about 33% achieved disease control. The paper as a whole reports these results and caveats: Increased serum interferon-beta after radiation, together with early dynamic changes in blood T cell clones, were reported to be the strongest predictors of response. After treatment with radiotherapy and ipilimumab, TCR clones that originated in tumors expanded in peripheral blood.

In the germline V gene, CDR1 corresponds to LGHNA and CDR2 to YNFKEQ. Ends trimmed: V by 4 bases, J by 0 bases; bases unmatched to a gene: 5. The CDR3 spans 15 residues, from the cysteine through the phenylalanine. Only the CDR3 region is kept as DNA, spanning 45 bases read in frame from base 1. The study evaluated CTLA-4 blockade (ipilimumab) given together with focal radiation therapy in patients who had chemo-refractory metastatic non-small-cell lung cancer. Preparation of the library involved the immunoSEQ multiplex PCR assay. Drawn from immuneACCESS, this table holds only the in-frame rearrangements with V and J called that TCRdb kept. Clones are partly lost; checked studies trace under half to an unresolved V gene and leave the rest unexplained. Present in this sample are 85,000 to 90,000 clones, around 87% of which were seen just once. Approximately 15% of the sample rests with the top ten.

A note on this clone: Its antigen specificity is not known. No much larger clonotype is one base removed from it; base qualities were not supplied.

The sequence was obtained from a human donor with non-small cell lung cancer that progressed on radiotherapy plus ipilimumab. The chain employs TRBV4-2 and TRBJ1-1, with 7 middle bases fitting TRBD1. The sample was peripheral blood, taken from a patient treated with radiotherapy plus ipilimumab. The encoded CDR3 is CASSPPDRLNTEAFF. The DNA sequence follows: TGTGCCAGCAGCCCACCGGACAGGCTGAACACTGAAGCTTTCTTT.